The 8 T cell receptor beta chains given below trace back to one sample, sequenced in a study of T cell responses to AZD1222 COVID-19 vaccine. Only in-frame clones appear in the TCRdb table, and some are missing; sequencing was by immunoSEQ multiplex PCR. Here the sample spans 90,000 to 120,000 clones, nearly 90% being singletons. The sequenced sample was peripheral blood, obtained 28 days after the second AZD1222 dose. These receptors were collected from an adult who received the AZD1222 COVID-19 vaccine.

The chain employs TRBV9 and TRBJ2-3, with 12 bases aligning to TRBD2. The germline V gene encodes CDR1 SGDLS and CDR2 YYNGEE. V gave up 3 bases and J gave up 2 bases; unmatched junction bases: 7. The CDR3 loop spans 17 amino acids. CDR3 DNA: TGTGCCAGCAGCGGAGAAGGACTAGCGGGGACCACAGATACGCAGTATTTT. Translating it yields CASSGEGLAGTTDTQYF.

The V call is TRBV3-1 (or the pseudogene TRBV3-2), the J call TRBJ2-5, with D hard to call. CDR3 size: 15 residues. Trimming pared 0 bases from V and 4 bases from J, leaving 12 bases between. Germline CDR1 reads LGHDT; CDR2 reads YNNKEL (reference sequence). CDR3 residues: CASSQEGSLGETQYF. CDR3 bases: TGTGCCAGCAGCCAAGAGGGTAGCCTTGGAGAGACCCAGTACTTC.

The V and J genes are TRBV7-9 and TRBJ1-6, with D possibly being TRBD1 (6 bases). Looked up from germline, CDR1 is SEHNR and CDR2 is FQNEAQ (reference sequence). Trimming took 5 bases from V and 10 from J, leaving 12 bases between them. The CDR3 length is 13 residues. The CDR3 loop is CASSPEGVSPLHF. CDR3 sequence (DNA): TGTGCCAGCAGCCCGGAGGGGGTCTCACCCCTCCACTTT.

The CDR3 sequence: CASSPSLDPYSPLHF. The CDR3 DNA sequence: TGTGCCAGCAGCCCGAGCCTCGACCCTTATTCACCCCTCCACTTT. The V and J genes are TRBV6-2 or TRBV6-3 and TRBJ1-6; D gene uncertain. This CDR3 region has 15 residues. Germline V gene data show CDR1 as MNHEY and CDR2 as SVGEGT. V dropped 6 bases and J dropped 8 bases, with 17 bases sitting between them.

This chain connects TRBV2 to TRBJ1-2, with TRBD1 as a possible D gene (6 bases). The CDR3 is made up of 14 amino acids. The V end lost 2 bases, the J end lost 6 bases, and 13 bases lay between the germline ends. Germline-derived CDR1 and CDR2 are SNHLY and FYNNEI. This CDR3 is CASSERGSHDGYTF. The CDR3 region has the DNA TGTGCCAGCAGTGAAAGGGGGAGCCATGATGGCTACACCTTC.

The CDR3 region is CASSIRVPRQGPYGYTF. The CDR3 nucleotides are TGTGCCAGTAGTATCAGGGTCCCACGGCAGGGGCCCTATGGCTACACCTTC. The chain combines TRBV19 with TRBJ1-2, with a tentative D call TRBD1 (6 bases). The CDR3 has 17 amino acids. The V and J ends lost 3 bases and 4 bases respectively, with 21 bases between them. The germline V gene encodes CDR1 LNHDA and CDR2 SQIVND (reference sequence).

The chain couples TRBV24-1 to TRBJ1-5, with 9 bases fitting TRBD1. The CDR3 is made up of 14 amino acids. After removal of 9 bases from V and 4 bases from J, the junction contained 6 bases not matched to a gene. The germline V gene has CDR1 KGHDR and CDR2 SFDVKD. CDR3 residues: CATLPGQGNQPQHF. CDR3 nucleotide sequence: TGTGCCACCCTCCCGGGACAGGGTAATCAGCCCCAGCATTTT.

V and J are TRBV18 and TRBJ2-2; TRBD1 is a possible D gene (6 bases). The germline CDR1 and CDR2 sequences are KGHSH and LQKENI. Trimming pared 5 bases from V and 5 bases from J, leaving 18 bases between. The CDR3 is made up of 16 amino acids. The CDR3 protein is CASSVQGPSRTGELFF. The CDR3, as DNA: TGTGCCAGCTCAGTCCAGGGGCCGTCGAGGACCGGGGAGCTGTTTTTT.